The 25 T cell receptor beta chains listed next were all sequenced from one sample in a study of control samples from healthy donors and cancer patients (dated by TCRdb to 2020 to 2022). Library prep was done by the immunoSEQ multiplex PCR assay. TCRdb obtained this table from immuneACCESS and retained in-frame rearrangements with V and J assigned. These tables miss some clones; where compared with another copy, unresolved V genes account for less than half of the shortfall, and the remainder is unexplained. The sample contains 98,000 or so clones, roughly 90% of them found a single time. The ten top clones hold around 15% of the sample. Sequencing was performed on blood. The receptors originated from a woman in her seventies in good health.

CDR3 sequence reads: CSAKSSGSSGELFF. As DNA, the CDR3 is TGCAGCGCAAAATCTAGCGGGAGTTCCGGGGAGCTGTTTTTT. The chain combines TRBV29-1 with TRBJ2-2; 10 positions agree with TRBD2. Germline CDR1 SQVTM, CDR2 ANQGSEA. The junction had 8 bases not matched to a gene; V was cut back by 7 bases and J by 6 bases. The CDR3 length is 14 residues.

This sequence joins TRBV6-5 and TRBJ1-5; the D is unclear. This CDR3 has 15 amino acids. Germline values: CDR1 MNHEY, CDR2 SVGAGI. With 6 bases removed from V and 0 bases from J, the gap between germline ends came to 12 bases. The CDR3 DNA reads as TGTGCCAGCAGCCCCGAGCTGTATAGCAATCAGCCCCAGCATTTT. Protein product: CASSPELYSNQPQHF.

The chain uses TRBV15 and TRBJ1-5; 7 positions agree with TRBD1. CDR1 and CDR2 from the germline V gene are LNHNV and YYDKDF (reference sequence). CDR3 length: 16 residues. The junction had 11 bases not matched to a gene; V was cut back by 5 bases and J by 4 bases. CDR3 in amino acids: CATSRTVGTDNQPQHF. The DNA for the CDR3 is TGTGCCACCAGCCGAACCGTCGGGACAGATAATCAGCCCCAGCATTTT. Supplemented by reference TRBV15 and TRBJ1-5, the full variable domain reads DAMVIQNPRYQVTQFGKPVTLSCSQTLNHNVMYWYQQKSSQAPKLLFHYYDKDFNNEADTPDNFQSRRPNTSFCFLDIRSPGLGDTAMYLCATSRTVGTDNQPQHFGDGTRLSIL.

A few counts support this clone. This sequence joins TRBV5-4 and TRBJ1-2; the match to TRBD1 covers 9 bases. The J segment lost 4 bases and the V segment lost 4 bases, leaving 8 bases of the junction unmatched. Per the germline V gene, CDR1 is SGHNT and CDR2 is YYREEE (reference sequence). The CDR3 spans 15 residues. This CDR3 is CASSGNRGQRYGYTF. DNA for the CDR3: TGTGCCAGCAGCGGCAACAGGGGGCAACGCTATGGCTACACCTTC.

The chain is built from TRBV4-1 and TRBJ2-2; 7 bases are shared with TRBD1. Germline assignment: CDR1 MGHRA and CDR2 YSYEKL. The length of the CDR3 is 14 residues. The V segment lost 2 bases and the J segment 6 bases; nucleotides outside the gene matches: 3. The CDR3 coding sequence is TGCGCCAGCAGCCAACTAGGGGGCCCCGGGGAGCTGTTTTTT. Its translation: CASSQLGGPGELFF.

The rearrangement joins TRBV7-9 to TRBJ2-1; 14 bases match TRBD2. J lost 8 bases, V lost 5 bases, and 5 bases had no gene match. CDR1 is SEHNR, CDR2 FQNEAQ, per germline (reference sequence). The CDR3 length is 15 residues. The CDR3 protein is CASSRLAGGPHEQFF. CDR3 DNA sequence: TGTGCCAGCAGCAGACTAGCGGGAGGGCCCCATGAGCAGTTCTTC.

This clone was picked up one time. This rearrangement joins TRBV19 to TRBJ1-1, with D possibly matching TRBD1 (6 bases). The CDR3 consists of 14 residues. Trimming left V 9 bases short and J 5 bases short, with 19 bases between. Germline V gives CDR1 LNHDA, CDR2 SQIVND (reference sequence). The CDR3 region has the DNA TGTGCCAGCAAGGGGGGGCTTGGGAAGACTGAAGCTTTCTTT. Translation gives CASKGGLGKTEAFF.

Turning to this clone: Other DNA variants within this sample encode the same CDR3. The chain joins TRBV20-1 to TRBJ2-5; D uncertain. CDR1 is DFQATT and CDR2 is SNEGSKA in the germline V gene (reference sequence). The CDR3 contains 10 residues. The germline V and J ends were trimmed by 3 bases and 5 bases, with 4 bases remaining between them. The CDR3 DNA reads TGCAGTGCTAGTTTGGAGACCCAGTACTTC. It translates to CSASLETQYF.

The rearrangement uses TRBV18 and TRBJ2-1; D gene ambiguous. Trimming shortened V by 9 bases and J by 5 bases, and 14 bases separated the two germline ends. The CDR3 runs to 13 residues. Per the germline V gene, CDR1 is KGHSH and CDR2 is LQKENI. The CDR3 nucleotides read TGTGCCAGTTCCCCGCGTTTGGACAATGAGCAGTTCTTC. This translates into CASSPRLDNEQFF.

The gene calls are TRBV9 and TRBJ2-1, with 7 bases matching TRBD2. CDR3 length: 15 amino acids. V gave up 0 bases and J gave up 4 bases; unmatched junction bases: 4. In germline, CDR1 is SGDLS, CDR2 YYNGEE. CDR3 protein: CASSVAPSGYNEQFF. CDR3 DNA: TGTGCCAGCAGCGTAGCGCCTAGCGGTTACAATGAGCAGTTCTTC.

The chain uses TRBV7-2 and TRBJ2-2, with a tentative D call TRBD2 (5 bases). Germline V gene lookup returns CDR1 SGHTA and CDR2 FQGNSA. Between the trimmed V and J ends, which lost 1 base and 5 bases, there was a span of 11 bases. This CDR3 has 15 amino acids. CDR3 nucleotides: TGTGCCAGCAGCTTAGTTTCGAGCGGAACCGGGGAGCTGTTTTTT. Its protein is CASSLVSSGTGELFF.

CDR3 bases: TGCGCCAGCAGACCCGCTTCGAACACTGAAGCTTTCTTT. This encodes CASRPASNTEAFF. This chain links TRBV5-1 with TRBJ1-1, with D unresolved. Trimming took off 5 bases at V and 1 base at J, with 9 bases between the two ends. Germline V lookup: CDR1 SGHRS, CDR2 YFSETQ. CDR3 length equals 13 residues.

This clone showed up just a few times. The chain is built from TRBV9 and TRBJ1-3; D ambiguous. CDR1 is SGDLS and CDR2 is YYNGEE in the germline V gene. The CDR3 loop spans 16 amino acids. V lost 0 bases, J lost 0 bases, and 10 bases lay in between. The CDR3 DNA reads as TGTGCCAGCAGCGTAGGGGAGGCGACCTCTGGAAACACCATATATTTT. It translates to CASSVGEATSGNTIYF.

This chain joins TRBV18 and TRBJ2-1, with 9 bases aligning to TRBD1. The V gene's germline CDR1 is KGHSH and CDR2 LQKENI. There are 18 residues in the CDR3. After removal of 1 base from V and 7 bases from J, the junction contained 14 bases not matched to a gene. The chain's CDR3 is CASSPRFRDREGENEQFF. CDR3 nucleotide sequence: TGTGCCAGCTCACCACGATTCCGGGACAGGGAGGGGGAGAATGAGCAGTTCTTC.

CDR3 coding DNA: TGTGCCAGCAGCTTGGCCGGGGGCGGGGGCAATCAGCCCCAGCATTTT. The encoded protein is CASSLAGGGGNQPQHF. The chain has TRBV5-6 and TRBJ1-5; tentative D call: TRBD1 (6 bases). The CDR3 has 16 amino acids. V was pared by 0 bases and J by 2 bases, with 12 bases between. Germline V gene lookup returns CDR1 SGHDT and CDR2 YYEEEE.

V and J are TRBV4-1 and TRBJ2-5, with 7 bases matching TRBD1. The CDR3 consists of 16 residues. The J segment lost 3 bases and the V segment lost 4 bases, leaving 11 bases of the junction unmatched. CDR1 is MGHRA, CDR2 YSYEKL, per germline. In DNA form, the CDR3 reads TGCGCCAGCAGCCTCGGGACAGCTACAAATAAAGAGACCCAGTACTTC. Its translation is CASSLGTATNKETQYF.

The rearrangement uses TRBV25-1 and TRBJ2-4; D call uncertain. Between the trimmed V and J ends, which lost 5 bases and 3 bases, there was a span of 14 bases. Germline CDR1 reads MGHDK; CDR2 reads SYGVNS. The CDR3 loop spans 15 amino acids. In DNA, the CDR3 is TGTGCCAGCAGTTTAGTAGGGCTGGGCAAAAACATTCAGTACTTC. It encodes CASSLVGLGKNIQYF.

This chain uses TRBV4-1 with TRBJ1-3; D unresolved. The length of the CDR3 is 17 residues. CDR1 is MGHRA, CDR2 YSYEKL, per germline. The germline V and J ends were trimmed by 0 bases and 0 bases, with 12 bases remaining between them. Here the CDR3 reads CASSQDPATASGNTIYF. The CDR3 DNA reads TGCGCCAGCAGCCAAGATCCGGCCACAGCCTCTGGAAACACCATATATTTT.

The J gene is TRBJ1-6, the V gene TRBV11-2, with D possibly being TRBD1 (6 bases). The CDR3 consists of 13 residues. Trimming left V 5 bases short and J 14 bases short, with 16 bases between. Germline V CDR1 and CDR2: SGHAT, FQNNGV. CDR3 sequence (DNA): TGTGCCAGCAGCAAAAACAGGGATTTATCCCTCCACTTT. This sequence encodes CASSKNRDLSLHF.

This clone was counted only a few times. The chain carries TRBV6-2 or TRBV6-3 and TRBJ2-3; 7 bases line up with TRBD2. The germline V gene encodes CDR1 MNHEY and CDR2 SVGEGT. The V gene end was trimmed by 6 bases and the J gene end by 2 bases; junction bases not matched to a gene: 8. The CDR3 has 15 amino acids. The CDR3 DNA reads TGTGCCAGCAGCCCCGGGAGGCTTCCCACAGATACGCAGTATTTT. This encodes CASSPGRLPTDTQYF.

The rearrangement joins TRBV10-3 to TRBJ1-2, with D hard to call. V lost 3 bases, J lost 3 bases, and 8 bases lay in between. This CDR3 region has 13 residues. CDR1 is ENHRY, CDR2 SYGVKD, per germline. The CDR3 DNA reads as TGTGCCATCAGTGAAGAGGGTGACTATGGCTACACCTTC. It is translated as CAISEEGDYGYTF.

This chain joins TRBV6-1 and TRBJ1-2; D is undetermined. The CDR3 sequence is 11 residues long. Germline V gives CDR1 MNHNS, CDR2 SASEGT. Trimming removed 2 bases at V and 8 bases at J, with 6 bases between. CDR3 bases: TGTGCCAGCAGTGAAAAGGGAGGCTACACCTTC. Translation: CASSEKGGYTF.

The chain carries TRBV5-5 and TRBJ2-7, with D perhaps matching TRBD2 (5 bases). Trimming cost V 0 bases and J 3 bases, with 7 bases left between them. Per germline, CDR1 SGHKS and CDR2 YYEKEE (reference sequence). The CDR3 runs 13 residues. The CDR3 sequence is CASSLGLNYEQYF. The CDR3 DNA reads TGTGCCAGCAGCTTGGGACTAAACTACGAGCAGTACTTC.

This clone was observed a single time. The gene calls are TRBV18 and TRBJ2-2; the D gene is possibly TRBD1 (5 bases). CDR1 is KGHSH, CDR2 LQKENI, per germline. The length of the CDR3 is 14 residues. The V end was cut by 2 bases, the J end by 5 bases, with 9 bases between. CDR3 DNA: TGTGCCAGCTCACCAGAAGCAGGGACCGGGGAGCTGTTTTTT. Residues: CASSPEAGTGELFF. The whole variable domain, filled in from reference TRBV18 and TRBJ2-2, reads NAGVMQNPRHLVRRRGQEARLRCSPMKGHSHVYWYRQLPEEGLKFMVYLQKENIIDESGMPKERFSAEFPKEGPSILRIQQVVRGDSAAYFCASSPEAGTGELFFGEGSRLTVL.

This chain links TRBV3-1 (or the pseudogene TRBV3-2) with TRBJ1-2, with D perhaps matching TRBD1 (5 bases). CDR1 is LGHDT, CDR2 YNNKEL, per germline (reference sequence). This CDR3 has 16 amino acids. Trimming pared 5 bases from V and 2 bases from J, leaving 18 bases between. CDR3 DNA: TGTGCCAGCAGCTCCTCGGGACCGGACATCAACTATGGCTACACCTTC. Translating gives CASSSSGPDINYGYTF.